The source of this TCR beta chain is a study of technical replicates of blood from several donors (dated by TCRdb to about 2017). The CDR3 goes from the cysteine to the phenylalanine over 18 residues. Just the 54-base CDR3 DNA is kept, in frame starting at base 1. V and J are trimmed by 0 bases and 7 bases, and the gene matches miss 14 bases of the junction. The germline V gene specifies SGHRS as CDR1 and YFSETQ as CDR2. On this clone itself: Its antigen is still unknown. No much larger clone is present one base from it, and per-base qualities are unavailable.

The protocol used for the library was the immunoSEQ multiplex PCR assay. In its TCRdb copy, this immuneACCESS table keeps in-frame sequences only and misses some clones. Where compared with another copy, unresolved V genes explain less than half of these, and the others have no known cause. The sample includes approximately 70,000 clones, with 80% to 95% observed a single time. Over 4% of the sample is in the top ten clones. The origin of this receptor is a human donor in good health. Some clones in this sample may be carry-over from other donors' samples. Sequencing was carried out using PBMCs. The chain is made from TRBV5-1 and TRBJ2-1, and 9 bases in between align with TRBD2. The CDR3 protein is CASSLEPNPSGIRNEQFF. The DNA sequence is as follows: TGCGCCAGCAGCTTGGAACCCAATCCTAGCGGGATTCGGAATGAGCAGTTCTTC.